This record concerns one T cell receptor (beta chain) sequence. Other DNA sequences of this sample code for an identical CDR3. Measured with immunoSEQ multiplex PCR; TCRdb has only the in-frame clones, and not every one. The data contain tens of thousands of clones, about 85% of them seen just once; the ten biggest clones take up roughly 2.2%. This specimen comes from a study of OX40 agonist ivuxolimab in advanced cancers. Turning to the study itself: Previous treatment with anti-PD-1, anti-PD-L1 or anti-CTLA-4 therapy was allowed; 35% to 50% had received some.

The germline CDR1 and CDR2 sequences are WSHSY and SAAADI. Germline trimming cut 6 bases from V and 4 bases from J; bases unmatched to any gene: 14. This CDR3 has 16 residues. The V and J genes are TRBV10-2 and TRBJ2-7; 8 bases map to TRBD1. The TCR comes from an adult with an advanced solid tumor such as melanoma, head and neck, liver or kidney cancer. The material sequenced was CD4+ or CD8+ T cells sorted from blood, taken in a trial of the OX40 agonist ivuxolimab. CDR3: CASSDLRRQGKYEQYF. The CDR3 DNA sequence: TGCGCCAGCAGCGATTTAAGGCGACAGGGGAAGTACGAGCAGTACTTC.